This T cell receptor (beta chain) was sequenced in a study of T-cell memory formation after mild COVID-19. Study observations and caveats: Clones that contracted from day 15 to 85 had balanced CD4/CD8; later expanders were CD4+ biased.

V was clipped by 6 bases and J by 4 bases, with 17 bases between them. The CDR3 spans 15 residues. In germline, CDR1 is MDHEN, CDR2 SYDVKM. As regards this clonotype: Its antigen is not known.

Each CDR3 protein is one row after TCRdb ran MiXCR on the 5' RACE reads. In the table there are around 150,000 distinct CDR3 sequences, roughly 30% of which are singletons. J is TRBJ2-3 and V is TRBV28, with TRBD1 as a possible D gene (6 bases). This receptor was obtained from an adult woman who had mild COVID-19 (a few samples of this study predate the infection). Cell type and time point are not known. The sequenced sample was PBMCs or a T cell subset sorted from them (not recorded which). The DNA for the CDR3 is TGTGCCAGCAGCCCCCTCATGACAGGCGCAGATACGCAGTATTTT. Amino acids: CASSPLMTGADTQYF.